This TCR beta chain emerged from a study of T cell responses to AZD1222 COVID-19 vaccine (dated by TCRdb to the early 2020s). Background on the whole study: AZD1222 recipients with second doses at about 4 weeks or about 12 weeks were pooled, because spike-specific TCR depth and breadth did not differ between schedules. A total of 230 to 250 trial participants underwent TCR sequencing, of whom 207 received two doses of AZD1222 and some 25 received two doses of the MenACWY control vaccine. Trial participants were enrolled by age into subgroups of 18-55, 56-69 and 70-plus years, and around 150, 29 and 61 TCR-sequenced participants, respectively, were included in these subgroups. Broader findings and caveats from the paper: Conclusions about previously exposed vaccinees are limited because only 6 or 7 AZD1222 recipients were SARS-CoV-2 seropositive at baseline. In the small 56-69-year group, the increase in depth fell short of significance, most likely because of low power. CD4 TCRs associated with the vaccine covered the entire spike protein, and the dominant responses were in regions 160-218 and 743-854. After two AZD1222 doses, spike-specific TCR breadth and depth were significantly higher than at day 0 and than in MenACWY recipients. Nearly half of unique spike-specific TCRs reportedly recognized epitopes outside regions mutated in the B.1.351 and B.1.1.7 variants. Because no samples from the day 14 peak response were available, repertoires could be characterized only after the peak T cell response. Participants were mostly white British, with more females than males. The authors suggested clonal diversity may have been underestimated.

V and J lose 1 base and 4 bases, and a span of 8 bases separates them. The CDR3 runs 13 residues from the cysteine to the phenylalanine. The entry retains the CDR3 DNA only, 39 bases that are in frame from base 1. The meaning of the sample's time point label: baseline before first vaccination. Samples from vaccinated people were obtained from the UK trials COV001 and COV002, which included a single-blind randomized controlled phase 2/3 trial of AZD1222 (ChAdOx1 nCoV-19) in healthy adults. For TCRbeta chain sequencing, PBMC samples were collected from trial participants at day 0 and at day 28 after the second dose. The CDR3 regions of human TCRbeta chains were analyzed by immunosequencing. The study's own analysis went as follows. Repertoire TCRs were checked for matches against a reference library of SARS-CoV-2-specific TCRs that had been generated using the MIRA antigen-specificity platform. Breadth was defined as the fraction of unique TCRs that were SARS-CoV-2-associated, and depth was defined as the fraction of total T cells that were SARS-CoV-2-associated. Using the MIRA data, every spike-specific TCR was mapped to the spike region that the TCR reacted to and assigned to either a CD4 or a CD8 class. Log10-transformed breadth and depth values were compared by one-way ANOVA with Sidak's multiple comparisons tests. TCRdb stores this immuneACCESS table with in-frame sequences only. Part of the clones is absent; in the studies checked, under half of the shortfall reflects unresolved V genes, and no reason is known for the rest. That table is the source of V, J and clone size, and D and trimming were worked out from the DNA. Within this sample are some 120,000 clones, with approximately 86% of them counted one time only. The top ten constitute approximately 1.4% of the sample.

In regard to this clone: Its antigen target is currently unknown. Base quality data are lacking; no much larger clone is found one base away. The same CDR3 is also encoded by other DNA sequences in this sample.

This receptor was identified in an adult in good health. Material: peripheral blood, obtained on day 0 of AZD1222 vaccination. The sequence joins TRBV12-3 or TRBV12-4 to TRBJ2-7; no D segment can be confidently identified. The CDR3 protein sequence reads: CASSLGGGYEQYF. The DNA sequence reads TGTGCCAGCAGTTTAGGGGGTGGATACGAGCAGTACTTC.